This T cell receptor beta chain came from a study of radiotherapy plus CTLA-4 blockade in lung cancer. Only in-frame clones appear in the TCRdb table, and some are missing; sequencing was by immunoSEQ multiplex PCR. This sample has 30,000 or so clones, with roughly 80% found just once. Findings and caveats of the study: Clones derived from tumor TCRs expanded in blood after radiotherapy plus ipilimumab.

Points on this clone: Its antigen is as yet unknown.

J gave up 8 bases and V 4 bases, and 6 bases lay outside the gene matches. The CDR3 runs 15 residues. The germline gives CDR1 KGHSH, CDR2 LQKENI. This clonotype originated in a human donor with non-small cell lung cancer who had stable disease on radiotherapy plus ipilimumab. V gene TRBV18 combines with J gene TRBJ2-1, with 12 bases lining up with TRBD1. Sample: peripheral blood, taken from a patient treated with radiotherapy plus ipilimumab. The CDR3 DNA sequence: TGTGCCAGCTCACGGGACAGGGGGCAGGTCTATGAGCAGTTCTTC. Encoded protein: CASSRDRGQVYEQFF.